The rows below give T cell receptor beta chains drawn from one sample of a study of cytomegalovirus exposure and HLA in healthy donors. Generated by immunoSEQ multiplex PCR, the TCRdb table keeps only in-frame clones and is missing some. Of over 150,000 clones listed, around 80% are singletons. Sequencing was done on a sample of PBMCs. The receptors were sampled from a man aged 35 to 55 in good health and CMV-seronegative. Both conserved end residues are part of each CDR3. D genes are given only for firm matches. Rows may omit the clone size; those that give it use once, few, many or a size class.

abundance,len,d_gene,v_gene,j_gene,CDR3aa,CDR3nt
.,15,TRBD1,TRBV5-1,TRBJ2-2,CASRGQGGNTGELFF,TGCGCCAGCAGAGGACAGGGGGGCAACACCGGGGAGCTGTTTTTT
.,16,TRBD1,TRBV28,TRBJ2-2,CASRRQGPILDGELFF,TGTGCCAGCAGGAGACAGGGTCCCATCTTGGACGGGGAGCTGTTTTTT
.,14,TRBD1,TRBV7-8,TRBJ1-2,CASSRDRVNYGYTF,TGTGCCAGCAGCCGGGACAGGGTGAACTATGGCTACACCTTC
.,11,.,TRBV28,TRBJ2-5,CASSRGLAQYF,TGTGCCAGCAGTCGCGGGTTGGCCCAGTACTTC
.,12,.,TRBV7-9,TRBJ2-4,CSSSLAGQPQYF,TGTTCCAGCAGCTTAGCGGGACAGCCCCAGTACTTC
.,19,.,TRBV15,TRBJ1-5,CATSSFLGAWIYSNQPQHF,TGTGCCACCAGCAGTTTCTTGGGGGCGTGGATATATAGCAATCAGCCCCAGCATTTT
once,13,.,TRBV2,TRBJ1-3,CASGGNSGNTMYF,TGTGCCAGCGGCGGCAACTCTGGAAACACCATGTATTTT
.,12,.,TRBV19,TRBJ1-2,CASSMWGGGYTF,TGTGCCAGTAGTATGTGGGGAGGCGGCTACACCTTC
.,12,.,TRBV28,TRBJ1-2,CASRPRQVARTF,TGTGCCAGCCGGCCTCGACAGGTGGCCCGCACCTTC
.,12,TRBD2,TRBV2,TRBJ2-7,CASSGTSYEQYF,TGTGCCAGCAGCGGGACTAGCTACGAGCAGTACTTC
.,12,.,TRBV30,TRBJ1-2,CAWANGAAGYTF,TGTGCCTGGGCGAATGGGGCCGCCGGCTACACCTTC
.,13,TRBD1,TRBV6-5,TRBJ2-5,CATHQTGEETQYF,TGTGCCACCCATCAGACAGGGGAAGAGACCCAGTACTTC